A selection of T cell receptor beta chains follows, all from one sample in a study of shared clonotypes between healthy human individuals. TCRdb's copy holds only in-frame clones and misses some; the assay was immunoSEQ multiplex PCR. The sample shows roughly 2,000,000 clones, roughly 95% of them seen only once. What was sequenced was naive CD8+ T cells sorted from blood. These receptors were collected from a man between 18 and 35 years old in good health. The conserved cysteine and the conserved F or W are not part of the CDR3 here. The order of the fields is D gene, J gene, V gene, CDR3 protein. D genes are given only for firm matches.

d_gene: TRBD1
j_gene: TRBJ2-2
v_gene: TRBV9
CDR3aa: ASSVRGTGGVGELF

d_gene: -
j_gene: TRBJ1-3
v_gene: TRBV30
CDR3aa: AWTPGNTIY

d_gene: TRBD1
j_gene: TRBJ1-5
v_gene: TRBV19
CDR3aa: ASKQGGQPQH

d_gene: TRBD1
j_gene: TRBJ2-7
v_gene: TRBV4-1
CDR3aa: ASSDGTGEPYEQY

d_gene: -
j_gene: TRBJ1-6
v_gene: TRBV5-1
CDR3aa: ASRSDSSYNSPLH

d_gene: TRBD2
j_gene: TRBJ2-1
v_gene: TRBV2
CDR3aa: ASSEASGGTYNEQF

d_gene: TRBD2
j_gene: TRBJ2-3
v_gene: TRBV2
CDR3aa: ASSASGRETDTQY

d_gene: -
j_gene: TRBJ1-5
v_gene: TRBV7-2
CDR3aa: ASSLGVPELSNQPQH

d_gene: -
j_gene: TRBJ2-1
v_gene: TRBV28
CDR3aa: ASSYGGPYNEQF

d_gene: -
j_gene: TRBJ2-6
v_gene: TRBV27
CDR3aa: ASSPGGANVLT

d_gene: -
j_gene: TRBJ2-2
v_gene: TRBV19
CDR3aa: ASSIWNTGELF

d_gene: -
j_gene: TRBJ1-2
v_gene: TRBV4-1
CDR3aa: ASSQGPTYGYT

d_gene: -
j_gene: TRBJ2-3
v_gene: TRBV5-6
CDR3aa: ASSFGTDTQY

d_gene: TRBD2
j_gene: TRBJ2-1
v_gene: TRBV7-6
CDR3aa: ASSLNRGRAADEQF

d_gene: -
j_gene: TRBJ2-7
v_gene: TRBV30
CDR3aa: AWSVGFRDEQY

d_gene: TRBD2
j_gene: TRBJ2-1
v_gene: TRBV30
CDR3aa: AWEGPSGILAWDNEQF

d_gene: -
j_gene: TRBJ1-1
v_gene: TRBV29-1
CDR3aa: SGGPRKGNTEAF

d_gene: -
j_gene: TRBJ1-1
v_gene: TRBV13
CDR3aa: ASSPQGYTEAF

d_gene: -
j_gene: TRBJ2-3
v_gene: TRBV27
CDR3aa: ASSSLGDTQY

d_gene: -
j_gene: TRBJ1-1
v_gene: TRBV4-1
CDR3aa: ASSQGAMNTEAF